The rows below give T cell receptor beta chains drawn from one sample of a study of early T cells in non-severe SARS-CoV-2 infection. Using its own MiXCR run on the 5' RACE reads, TCRdb lists one record per CDR3 protein. Among more than 95,000 distinct CDR3 sequences, under 15% were seen once, and the ten largest hold around a fifth. Sequenced material: whole blood. The receptors come from an adult who was a healthcare worker with PCR-confirmed SARS-CoV-2 infection or an uninfected control (not recorded which). The CDR3 runs from the conserved cysteine through the conserved F or W. The order of the fields is V gene, D gene, clone size, J gene, CDR3 DNA, CDR3 protein. A D gene is named only where the DNA matches it firmly. Clone size appears in some rows only: once, few, many, or a class for an expanded clone.

v_call: TRBV12-3/TRBV12-4; d_call: TRBD1; clone_size: few; j_call: TRBJ1-1; cdr3_nt: TGTGCCAGCAGCTGGACAGGGGCGGGGGTAGCTTTCTTT; cdr3_aa: CASSWTGAGVAFF
v_call: TRBV19; d_call: .; clone_size: .; j_call: TRBJ1-5; cdr3_nt: TGTGCCAGTAACCCGGTGGATCGGGGCAATCAGCCCCAGCATTTT; cdr3_aa: CASNPVDRGNQPQHF
v_call: TRBV12-3/TRBV12-4; d_call: TRBD1; clone_size: few; j_call: TRBJ2-2; cdr3_nt: TGTGCCAGCAGTCCATTCCACCCGGACAGGGTTACCGGGGAGCTGTTTTTT; cdr3_aa: CASSPFHPDRVTGELFF
v_call: TRBV6-1; d_call: .; clone_size: few; j_call: TRBJ1-4; cdr3_nt: TGTGCCAGCAGTGCGGGACGGACAAATAATGAAAAACTGTTTTTT; cdr3_aa: CASSAGRTNNEKLFF
v_call: TRBV29-1; d_call: .; clone_size: .; j_call: TRBJ1-2; cdr3_nt: TGCAGCGTTGGAACGCAAGCCAGCGGCTACACCTTC; cdr3_aa: CSVGTQASGYTF
v_call: TRBV6-2/TRBV6-3; d_call: TRBD2; clone_size: .; j_call: TRBJ2-1; cdr3_nt: TGTGCCAGCAGTTTAGGGACTAGCGGTGGGGATGAGCAGTTCTTC; cdr3_aa: CASSLGTSGGDEQFF
v_call: TRBV3-1; d_call: .; clone_size: .; j_call: TRBJ2-4; cdr3_nt: TGTGCCAGCAGCCAGGGGGAGAGAAACATTCAGTACTTC; cdr3_aa: CASSQGERNIQYF
v_call: TRBV20-1; d_call: .; clone_size: .; j_call: TRBJ1-2; cdr3_nt: TGCAGTGCAAACCCGGGGGACTATGGCTACACCTTC; cdr3_aa: CSANPGDYGYTF
v_call: TRBV20-1; d_call: .; clone_size: .; j_call: TRBJ1-2; cdr3_nt: TGCAGTGCTAAAACAGGCGCCTATGGCTACACCTTC; cdr3_aa: CSAKTGAYGYTF
v_call: TRBV5-1; d_call: .; clone_size: few; j_call: TRBJ2-7; cdr3_nt: TGCGCCACGGTGAGGGTTGACTACGAGCAGTACTTC; cdr3_aa: CATVRVDYEQYF
v_call: TRBV20-1; d_call: .; clone_size: .; j_call: TRBJ2-5; cdr3_nt: TGCAGTGCTGAGTACCAGGAGACCCAGTACTTC; cdr3_aa: CSAEYQETQYF
v_call: TRBV3-1; d_call: .; clone_size: few; j_call: TRBJ2-7; cdr3_nt: TGTGCCAGCAGCCAGAATGAACAGGGCTACGAGCAGTACTTC; cdr3_aa: CASSQNEQGYEQYF
v_call: TRBV29-1; d_call: .; clone_size: .; j_call: TRBJ2-3; cdr3_nt: TGCAGCGGGCAGTACCACGGAGGCACAGATACGCAGTATTTT; cdr3_aa: CSGQYHGGTDTQYF
v_call: TRBV14; d_call: TRBD2; clone_size: .; j_call: TRBJ2-1; cdr3_nt: TGTGCCAGCAGCTATAGCGGGAGCTCCTACAATGAGCAGTTCTTC; cdr3_aa: CASSYSGSSYNEQFF
v_call: TRBV6-5; d_call: .; clone_size: .; j_call: TRBJ2-1; cdr3_nt: TGTGCCAGCAGTCCCGATCCCATTGCTTTTAATGAGCAGTTCTTC; cdr3_aa: CASSPDPIAFNEQFF
v_call: TRBV28; d_call: .; clone_size: few; j_call: TRBJ2-5; cdr3_nt: TGTGCCAGCAGTACCCCAGGGGCCCTGGAGACCCAGTACTTC; cdr3_aa: CASSTPGALETQYF
v_call: TRBV20-1; d_call: .; clone_size: .; j_call: TRBJ1-2; cdr3_nt: TGCGGCTCGTCTCAATTGGACCGGGGAGGCTACACCTTC; cdr3_aa: CGSSQLDRGGYTF
v_call: TRBV27; d_call: TRBD1; clone_size: .; j_call: TRBJ2-7; cdr3_nt: TGTGCCAGCACTAGGACAGGGTCTTACGAGCAGTACTTC; cdr3_aa: CASTRTGSYEQYF
v_call: TRBV10-1; d_call: .; clone_size: few; j_call: TRBJ2-3; cdr3_nt: TGCGCCAGCAGTGAGGGGAGTCCCGATACGTCGCAGTATTTT; cdr3_aa: CASSEGSPDTSQYF
v_call: TRBV27; d_call: TRBD1; clone_size: few; j_call: TRBJ1-1; cdr3_nt: TGTGCCAGCAGTCCGGACAGGGGCACTGAAGCTTTCTTT; cdr3_aa: CASSPDRGTEAFF
v_call: TRBV5-1; d_call: TRBD2; clone_size: .; j_call: TRBJ2-7; cdr3_nt: TGCGCCAGCAGCTTGAGTAGCGGGGGGACCTCCTACGAGCAGTACTTC; cdr3_aa: CASSLSSGGTSYEQYF
v_call: TRBV10-1; d_call: .; clone_size: many; j_call: TRBJ1-1; cdr3_nt: TGCGCCAGCAGTTCCGGGTTGGACACTGAAGCTTTCTTT; cdr3_aa: CASSSGLDTEAFF